The 26 T cell receptor beta chains below were found in one sample sequenced in a study of regulatory T cells in long-lasting Graves disease. Construction of the TCR beta libraries employed iRepertoire HTBI primers in conjunction with Arm-PCR of CDR3 regions. In TCRdb, the multiplex PCR reads were re-called with MiXCR into one record per CDR3 protein. The sample consists of just over 600,000 distinct CDR3 sequences, roughly 15% of them appearing once. Time point specified: newly diagnosed GD, antithyroid drugs for less than 3 months. PBMCs were the source of the RNA used for TCR sequencing. These sequences were also reported in another study, on T cells in Graves' hyperthyroidism and ophthalmopathy.

The sample consisted of peripheral blood mononuclear cells (PBMCs), taken at new diagnosis, from a patient treated with antithyroid drugs. Receptor source: a woman aged 30 to 39 with Graves disease.

The V gene is TRBV5-1, the J gene TRBJ2-2; 9 bases fit TRBD2. Germline V gene lookup returns CDR1 SGHRS and CDR2 YFSETQ. CDR3 size: 14 residues. After removal of 5 bases from V and 4 bases from J, the junction contained 3 bases not matched to a gene. The CDR3 DNA reads TGCGCCAGCAGATATAGCGGGAGCACCGGGGAGCTGTTTTTT. This encodes CASRYSGSTGELFF.

This clonotype was recorded a few times. CDR3 nucleotide sequence: TGCAGTGCTAGAGTTTTGGGGACAGTAGGAAATGAGCAGTTCTTC. The encoded protein is CSARVLGTVGNEQFF. J is TRBJ2-1 and V is TRBV20-1, with 7 nucleotides matching TRBD1. The CDR3 contains 15 residues. The junction had 10 bases not matched to a gene; V was cut back by 1 base and J by 7 bases. Germline values: CDR1 DFQATT, CDR2 SNEGSKA (reference sequence).

In its sample, this clonotype was seen a few times. V usage is TRBV7-9 and J usage is TRBJ2-5; D uncertain. CDR1 SEHNR and CDR2 FQNEAQ come from the germline V gene (reference sequence). Deletions cut 6 bases from V and 1 base from J, with 12 bases between. CDR3 size: 14 residues. CDR3 region: CASRPPSLQETQYF. CDR3 coding DNA: TGTGCCAGCAGGCCGCCGAGCCTCCAAGAGACCCAGTACTTC.

Regarding this clonotype: One end of the junction is discordant with germline, which a read error may explain. The chain is built from TRBV4-2 and TRBJ2-7; 8 bases match TRBD2. CDR3 size: 14 residues. CDR1 is LGHNA, CDR2 YNFKEQ, per germline. The CDR3 region has the DNA TGTGCCAGCAGACAAGTAGCGGGGTCCTACGAGCAGTACTTC. Its translation: CASRQVAGSYEQYF.

This clonotype was seen at least ten times. The genes are TRBV6-9 and TRBJ2-1; 11 bases are a match to TRBD2. The CDR3 has 16 amino acids. V shed 3 bases, J shed 6 bases, and the junction held 7 bases outside the gene matches. Germline CDR1 is MNHGY and CDR2 is SVAAGI. CDR3: CASSYSRSGRGNEQFF. In DNA form, the CDR3 reads TGTGCCAGCAGTTACTCTCGTAGCGGGAGGGGCAATGAGCAGTTCTTC.

The rearrangement joins TRBV29-1 to TRBJ1-1, with a possible D match to TRBD1 (5 bases). In germline, CDR1 is SQVTM, CDR2 ANQGSEA. The CDR3 has 18 amino acids. V was pared by 6 bases and J by 0 bases, with 26 bases between. CDR3 DNA sequence: TGCAGCGTGGGGGGATCCAGAAAATCGTCGGGGATGAACACTGAAGCTTTCTTT. Protein sequence: CSVGGSRKSSGMNTEAFF.

This clonotype was recorded at least ten times. This chain connects TRBV6-1 to TRBJ2-5, with 8 bases that match TRBD1. V gave up 6 bases and J gave up 5 bases; unmatched junction bases: 8. The CDR3 totals 14 residues. Germline CDR1 reads MNHNS; CDR2 reads SASEGT. The CDR3 nucleotides read TGTGCCAGCAGCTGGACAGGGAGTGTGGAGACCCAGTACTTC. This gives the protein CASSWTGSVETQYF.

The CDR3 loop reads CSAPRPPSETQYF. The CDR3 nucleotides read TGCAGTGCTCCTCGGCCGCCTTCGGAGACCCAGTACTTC. The chain is built from TRBV20-1 and TRBJ2-5, with D hard to call. The germline CDR1 and CDR2 sequences are DFQATT and SNEGSKA (reference sequence). V lost 5 bases and J lost 5, with 15 bases in between. This CDR3 has 13 amino acids.

The J gene is TRBJ1-2, the V gene TRBV5-4; 7 positions match TRBD1. This CDR3 contains 17 residues. Losses at the gene ends were 4 bases for V and 5 bases for J; bases not matched to a gene: 17. Germline V gene lookup returns CDR1 SGHNT and CDR2 YYREEE (reference sequence). CDR3 in DNA: TGTGCCAGCAGCGTTAGACAGGGAGGGGGATATATGTATGGCTACACCTTC. It is translated as CASSVRQGGGYMYGYTF.

This clonotype has only a few counts. The rearrangement joins TRBV5-5 to TRBJ2-5, with 7 bases that match TRBD1. V was clipped by 4 bases and J by 5 bases; unmatched bases: 11. Germline-derived CDR1 and CDR2 are SGHKS and YYEKEE (reference sequence). This CDR3 contains 15 residues. CDR3 bases: TGTGCCAGCAGCACACACGACAGGGTGGGGGAGACCCAGTACTTC. Protein sequence: CASSTHDRVGETQYF.

V usage is TRBV3-1 and J usage is TRBJ1-5, with 7 bases aligning to TRBD1. After removal of 7 bases from V and 9 bases from J, the junction contained 6 bases not matched to a gene. Germline CDR1 reads LGHDT; CDR2 reads YNNKEL (reference sequence). The CDR3 is 12 residues long. CDR3 sequence: CASTQGGGPQHF. The CDR3 DNA is TGTGCCAGCACCCAGGGGGGAGGGCCCCAGCATTTT. The entire variable domain, with the rest obtained from reference TRBV3-1 and TRBJ1-5, is as follows: DTAVSQTPKYLVTQMGNDKSIKCEQNLGHDTMYWYKQDSKKFLKIMFSYNNKELIINETVPNRFSPKSPDKAHLNLHINSLELGDSAVYFCASTQGGGPQHFGDGTRLSIL.

A few counts support this clonotype. This chain connects TRBV4-1 to TRBJ2-1; D not resolved. Germline-derived CDR1 and CDR2 are MGHRA and YSYEKL. This CDR3 has 14 residues. V shed 4 bases and J shed 4 bases, with 11 bases lying between them. In DNA, the CDR3 is TGCGCCAGCAGCCCCTCTGTGGGGTACAATGAGCAGTTCTTC. It yields the protein CASSPSVGYNEQFF.

This chain links TRBV25-1 with TRBJ1-2; D is unclear. The germline gives CDR1 MGHDK, CDR2 SYGVNS. Deletions cut 7 bases from V and 7 bases from J, with 25 bases between. The CDR3 length is 16 residues. CDR3 loop: CASNPHGGTDFRGYTF. The CDR3 nucleotides are TGTGCCAGCAACCCGCACGGCGGCACCGATTTTCGTGGCTACACCTTC.

CDR3 in DNA: TGTGCCAGCAGTTACGACAGGGCCGCAGATACGCAGTATTTT. Protein product: CASSYDRAADTQYF. The genes are TRBV6-5 and TRBJ2-3, with 7 bases aligning to TRBD1. Losses at the gene ends were 2 bases for V and 4 bases for J; bases not matched to a gene: 3. Germline loops: CDR1 MNHEY, CDR2 SVGAGI. This CDR3 comprises 14 residues.

This clonotype has ten or more counts. The V gene is TRBV28, the J gene TRBJ1-1; TRBD1 is a possible D gene (5 bases). With 5 bases removed from V and 7 bases from J, the gap between germline ends came to 11 bases. CDR3 size: 12 residues. CDR1 is MDHEN, CDR2 SYDVKM, per germline. CDR3 bases: TGTGCCAGCAGTGACCAGGGAATTGAAGCTTTCTTT. This encodes CASSDQGIEAFF.

This clonotype came up a few times. J is TRBJ2-7 and V is TRBV5-6, with 10 positions matching TRBD1. Trimming cost V 0 bases and J 2 bases; bases outside gene matches: 2. Germline CDR1 is SGHDT and CDR2 is YYEEEE. The CDR3 runs to 15 residues. The CDR3 spells CASSLGDRGAYEQYF. For the CDR3, the DNA is TGTGCCAGCAGCTTGGGGGACAGGGGCGCCTACGAGCAGTACTTC. Looking up the rest from reference TRBV5-6 and TRBJ2-7 gives the full variable domain: DAGVTQSPTHLIKTRGQQVTLRCSPKSGHDTVSWYQQALGQGPQFIFQYYEEEERQRGNFPDRFSGHQFPNYSSELNVNALLLGDSALYLCASSLGDRGAYEQYFGPGTRLTVT.

This chain links TRBV27 with TRBJ2-3; D possibly corresponds to TRBD1 (5 bases). The CDR3 is 14 amino acids. Germline V gives CDR1 MNHEY, CDR2 SMNVEV (reference sequence). Trimming took off 10 bases at V and 0 bases at J, with 14 bases between the two ends. The CDR3 sequence is CATRVGLSTDTQYF. In nucleotides, the CDR3 is TGTGCCACCCGTGTGGGGCTGAGCACAGATACGCAGTATTTT.

The V gene is TRBV5-1, the J gene TRBJ2-5; D is possibly TRBD1 or TRBD2 (5 bases each). This CDR3 contains 14 residues. The V end was cut by 2 bases, the J end by 1 base, with 9 bases between. Germline CDR1 SGHRS, CDR2 YFSETQ. As DNA, the CDR3 is TGCGCCAGCAGCTTAGACGGGGCCCAAGAGACCCAGTACTTC. This codes for CASSLDGAQETQYF.

The chain is built from TRBV25-1 and TRBJ2-1; TRBD2 matches 7 bases. The V gene end was trimmed by 4 bases and the J gene end by 0 bases; junction bases not matched to a gene: 6. Germline CDR1 and CDR2: MGHDK and SYGVNS. The CDR3 sequence is 16 residues long. DNA of the CDR3: TGTGCCAGCAGTGGGGGAGGGGCTAGCTCCTACAATGAGCAGTTCTTC. Translated, it gives CASSGGGASSYNEQFF.

This chain links TRBV6-5 with TRBJ1-1, with D hard to call. This CDR3 has 13 amino acids. Germline V CDR1 and CDR2: MNHEY, SVGAGI. V lost 2 bases, J lost 3 bases, and 7 bases lay in between. The chain's CDR3 is CASSYQTHTEAFF. For the CDR3, the DNA is TGTGCCAGCAGTTACCAAACGCACACTGAAGCTTTCTTT.

The chain has TRBV6-1 and TRBJ1-1, with TRBD1 matching over 9 bases. CDR1 is MNHNS and CDR2 is SASEGT in the germline V gene. The CDR3 spans 18 residues. The junction had 18 bases not matched to a gene; V was cut back by 4 bases and J by 6 bases. CDR3 coding DNA: TGTGCCAGCAGTGCATACCGGGACAGGGAGAGTGAATCGGCTGAAGCTTTCTTT. It specifies CASSAYRDRESESAEAFF.

A word on this clonotype: A single base separates this from a much larger clone, so it may be a read error. V usage is TRBV7-6 and J usage is TRBJ2-7; TRBD2 agrees at 7 bases. CDR3 length: 15 residues. Trimming cost V 5 bases and J 0 bases; bases outside gene matches: 7. Germline CDR1 reads SGHVS; CDR2 reads FNYEAQ. The CDR3 DNA is TGTGCCAGCAGCCGGCAGCGGGGCTACTCCTACGAGCAGTACTTC. The encoded protein is CASSRQRGYSYEQYF.

The V gene is TRBV27, the J gene TRBJ1-4; TRBD1 is a possible D gene (6 bases). The CDR3 runs 23 residues. The ends were cut back, 2 bases at V and 0 bases at J, with 31 bases in the middle. CDR1 is MNHEY and CDR2 is SMNVEV in the germline V gene (reference sequence). CDR3 in amino acids: CASSLRGGPSTDDPSSTNEKLFF. Written as DNA, the CDR3 is TGTGCCAGCAGTTTAAGGGGGGGCCCTTCGACAGACGACCCATCTTCAACTAATGAAAAACTGTTTTTT.

The chain links TRBV30 to TRBJ1-4; D is unresolved. The ends were cut back, 0 bases at V and 3 bases at J, with 14 bases in the middle. The germline V gene has CDR1 GTSNPN and CDR2 SVGIG (reference sequence). This CDR3 spans 16 amino acids. The CDR3 sequence: CAWSVHGSHPNEKLFF. The CDR3 DNA sequence: TGTGCCTGGAGTGTACACGGCTCTCATCCTAATGAAAAACTGTTTTTT. Together with reference TRBV30 and TRBJ1-4, the CDR3 gives the full variable domain: SQTIHQWPATLVQPVGSPLSLECTVEGTSNPNLYWYRQAAGRGLQLLFYSVGIGQISSEVPQNLSASRPQDRQFILSSKKLLLSDSGFYLCAWSVHGSHPNEKLFFGSGTQLSVL.

The rearrangement links TRBV5-4 to TRBJ2-1; 9 bases align to TRBD2. The CDR3 contains 16 residues. V was pared by 2 bases and J by 6 bases, with 9 bases of the junction left unmatched. CDR1 is SGHNT and CDR2 is YYREEE in the germline V gene (reference sequence). The CDR3 protein is CASSFYLGLATNEQFF. The CDR3 DNA reads as TGTGCCAGCAGCTTTTATCTGGGACTAGCTACCAATGAGCAGTTCTTC.

This clonotype was observed many times. The rearrangement joins TRBV12-3 or TRBV12-4 to TRBJ2-5; 10 nucleotides line up with TRBD1. The CDR3 has 14 amino acids. V lost 5 bases to trimming and J lost 4 bases; unmatched junction nucleotides: 4. CDR3 nucleotides: TGTGCCAGCAGTCTCAGGACAGGGGGAGAGACCCAGTACTTC. Residues: CASSLRTGGETQYF.